Following are 17 T cell receptor beta chains from one sample sequenced in a study of radiation and T cells in renal cell carcinoma. Sequencing was performed with immunoSEQ multiplex PCR; in TCRdb, only in-frame clones are kept and a portion is missing. The sample carries 150,000 or so clones, around 90% recorded once. The time point: baseline pretreatment blood. Treatment: 15 Gy SBRT to primary tumor, nephrectomy 4 weeks later. The sample in question was blood, obtained from a patient whose treatment included radiotherapy and nephrectomy. These receptors all come from a woman in her 70s with renal cell carcinoma.

V is TRBV28 and J is TRBJ1-1; perhaps TRBD1 as D (6 bases). The V and J ends lost 5 bases and 0 bases respectively, with 13 bases between them. Germline V gene sequence: CDR1 MDHEN, CDR2 SYDVKM. The CDR3 runs 15 residues. The CDR3 protein is CASSAFRDMNTEAFF. DNA for the CDR3: TGTGCCAGCAGTGCGTTCAGGGACATGAACACTGAAGCTTTCTTT.

V and J are TRBV7-9 and TRBJ1-2; D remains ambiguous. This CDR3 has 14 amino acids. The germline CDR1 and CDR2 sequences are SEHNR and FQNEAQ (reference sequence). V was cut by 4 bases and J by 9 bases, with 18 bases left in between. In DNA, the CDR3 is TGTGCCAGCAGCTACCCCTCAACAGCGTTTAGCTACACCTTC. This sequence encodes CASSYPSTAFSYTF.

The chain joins TRBV7-9 to TRBJ1-1; D might be TRBD1 (6 bases). The germline gives CDR1 SEHNR, CDR2 FQNEAQ (reference sequence). With 1 base removed from V and 2 bases from J, the gap between germline ends came to 11 bases. This CDR3 spans 15 amino acids. Written as DNA, the CDR3 is TGTGCCAGCAGCTTAGTGGGGGGGCCAAACACTGAAGCTTTCTTT. Translation gives CASSLVGGPNTEAFF.

The chain combines TRBV25-1 with TRBJ1-2, with a weak D call TRBD1 (5 bases). This CDR3 is 15 amino acids long. Germline assignment: CDR1 MGHDK and CDR2 SYGVNS. Deletions cut 4 bases from V and 1 base from J, with 13 bases between. CDR3 nucleotides: TGTGCCAGCAGTGTATGGCAGGGTCTTAACTATGGCTACACCTTC. It translates to CASSVWQGLNYGYTF.

The V gene is TRBV10-2, the J gene TRBJ2-7, with 7 positions matching TRBD1. The CDR3 is made up of 15 amino acids. From germline, CDR1 is WSHSY and CDR2 SAAADI. The J segment lost 0 bases and the V segment lost 3 bases, leaving 5 bases of the junction unmatched. CDR3 DNA sequence: TGCGCCAGCAGTGATAGGGACAGAAGCTCCTACGAGCAGTACTTC. Its translation: CASSDRDRSSYEQYF.

J is TRBJ1-2 and V is TRBV30, with 7 nucleotides matching TRBD1. Trimming at V came to 6 bases and at J to 6 bases, leaving 10 bases not matched to a gene. The CDR3 length is 13 residues. Germline V gene lookup returns CDR1 GTSNPN and CDR2 SVGIG (reference sequence). The CDR3 DNA is TGTGCCTGCTTGGGACAGAGATTCAATGGCTACACCTTC. Translated: CACLGQRFNGYTF.

J is TRBJ2-2 and V is TRBV5-1; perhaps D is TRBD1 or TRBD2 (6 bases each). V was shortened by 2 bases and J by 2 bases, with 13 bases between the two germline ends. This CDR3 comprises 16 residues. Germline lookup yields CDR1 SGHRS and CDR2 YFSETQ. Here the CDR3 reads CASSFIRGPNTGELFF. CDR3 nucleotide sequence: TGCGCCAGCAGCTTCATTCGGGGGCCCAACACCGGGGAGCTGTTTTTT.

V usage is TRBV30 and J usage is TRBJ1-6; no clear D. Germline CDR1 reads GTSNPN; CDR2 reads SVGIG (reference sequence). The length of the CDR3 is 13 residues. Trimming left V 4 bases short and J 6 bases short, with 10 bases between. Written as DNA, the CDR3 is TGTGCCTGGAAGGCGGGTGGTAATTCACCCCTCCACTTT. This encodes CAWKAGGNSPLHF.

This chain uses TRBV29-1 with TRBJ1-1; 7 bases fit TRBD1. Trimming removed 8 bases from V and 5 bases from J; junction bases left unmatched: 11. This CDR3 is built from 13 residues. From germline, CDR1 is SQVTM and CDR2 ANQGSEA. The CDR3 nucleotides are TGCAGCATCCCGCACAGGGGTGGGACTGAAGCTTTCTTT. Protein product: CSIPHRGGTEAFF.

V gene TRBV19 combines with J gene TRBJ2-2; D uncertain. There are 14 residues in the CDR3. Trimming pared 3 bases from V and 0 bases from J, leaving 5 bases between. Per the germline V gene, CDR1 is LNHDA and CDR2 is SQIVND (reference sequence). The CDR3 loop reads CASSISTNTGELFF. CDR3 in DNA: TGTGCCAGTAGTATCTCGACGAACACCGGGGAGCTGTTTTTT.

The rearrangement links TRBV19 to TRBJ1-1; D not certain. The CDR3 is 13 residues long. CDR1 and CDR2 from the germline V gene are LNHDA and SQIVND (reference sequence). V was trimmed by 3 bases and J by 1 base, leaving 6 bases between them. CDR3 amino acids: CASSIRRNTEAFF. The CDR3 DNA sequence: TGTGCCAGTAGTATCAGGAGGAACACTGAAGCTTTCTTT. Using reference TRBV19 and TRBJ1-1 for the parts outside the CDR3, the full variable domain is DGGITQSPKYLFRKEGQNVTLSCEQNLNHDAMYWYRQDPGQGLRLIYYSQIVNDFQKGDIAEGYSVSREKKESFPLTVTSAQKNPTAFYLCASSIRRNTEAFFGQGTRLTVV.

The chain employs TRBV5-1 and TRBJ1-6; the match to TRBD1 covers 7 bases. The junction had 14 bases not matched to a gene; V was cut back by 2 bases and J by 6 bases. There are 18 residues in the CDR3. Germline loops: CDR1 SGHRS, CDR2 YFSETQ. The DNA for the CDR3 is TGCGCCAGCAGCTTAACCGCACAGGGGAATAGGGGTAATTCACCCCTCCACTTT. This gives the protein CASSLTAQGNRGNSPLHF.

The chain joins TRBV7-6 to TRBJ1-2; 10 bases map to TRBD1. The ends lost 5 bases at V and 2 bases at J; junction bases unmatched: 5. The CDR3 runs 15 residues. Germline V gene sequence: CDR1 SGHVS, CDR2 FNYEAQ. The CDR3 DNA reads as TGTGCCAGCAGCCCGCGACAGGGGGCGAACTATGGCTACACCTTC. Its translation: CASSPRQGANYGYTF. The complete variable domain, with remaining parts taken from reference TRBV7-6 and TRBJ1-2, reads GAGVSQSPRYKVTKRGQDVALRCDPISGHVSLYWYRQALGQGPEFLTYFNYEAQQDKSGLPNDRFSAERPEGSISTLTIQRTEQRDSAMYRCASSPRQGANYGYTFGSGTRLTVV.

A note on this clone: Its ends do not fully match the called genes, so a read error is possible. The chain has TRBV7-6 and TRBJ1-4, with D possibly being TRBD1 (5 bases). This CDR3 comprises 13 residues. Germline CDR1 reads SGHVS; CDR2 reads FNYEAQ. The CDR3 bases are TGTGCCAGCAGATTAGGGACCAGGGAAAAACTGTTTTTT. This sequence encodes CASRLGTREKLFF.

The sample holds one count of this clone. The chain has TRBV27 and TRBJ1-6; D unresolved. The CDR3 spans 13 residues. V lost 6 bases and J lost 7, with 10 bases in between. Germline V gene lookup returns CDR1 MNHEY and CDR2 SMNVEV (reference sequence). The CDR3 region is CASRPVMNSPLHF. The CDR3 nucleotides read TGTGCCAGCAGACCCGTGATGAATTCACCCCTCCACTTT.

The V call is TRBV5-1, the J call TRBJ2-5, with 7 bases matching TRBD1. The V gene's germline CDR1 is SGHRS and CDR2 YFSETQ. V gave up 3 bases and J gave up 5 bases; unmatched junction bases: 16. The CDR3 covers 17 residues. The CDR3 here is CASSSDRVTPKRETQYF. Written as DNA, the CDR3 is TGCGCCAGCAGCTCAGACAGGGTAACCCCCAAAAGGGAGACCCAGTACTTC. The full variable domain, rest sourced from reference TRBV5-1 and TRBJ2-5, is KAGVTQTPRYLIKTRGQQVTLSCSPISGHRSVSWYQQTPGQGLQFLFEYFSETQRNKGNFPGRFSGRQFSNSRSEMNVSTLELGDSALYLCASSSDRVTPKRETQYFGPGTRLLVL.

In DNA, the CDR3 is TGTGCCAGCAGTACCGACTCTTCCGAAGCTTTCTTT. Its translation: CASSTDSSEAFF. The chain recombines TRBV2 with TRBJ1-1; D gene unclear. There are 12 residues in the CDR3. Germline V gene sequence: CDR1 SNHLY, CDR2 FYNNEI. V was clipped by 5 bases and J by 8 bases, with 12 bases between them.